Following are 17 T cell receptor beta chains from one sample sequenced in a study of blood T cell repertoires in COVID-19. Method: immunoSEQ multiplex PCR; TCRdb's copy keeps in-frame clones and lacks some. The sample has more than 200,000 clones, 88% seen once. Sequencing used peripheral blood. Receptor source: a man in his 70s with acute or convalescent COVID-19.

V gene TRBV29-1 combines with J gene TRBJ2-7, with a weak D call TRBD1 (5 bases). CDR1 SQVTM and CDR2 ANQGSEA come from the germline V gene. V lost 4 bases and J lost 0, with 13 bases in between. The CDR3 extends over 14 amino acids. In nucleotides, the CDR3 is TGCAGCGTTGTTGACAGTCACACCTCCTACGAGCAGTACTTC. Protein product: CSVVDSHTSYEQYF.

This chain joins TRBV3-1 (or the pseudogene TRBV3-2) and TRBJ1-1, with 8 bases lining up with TRBD1. With V trimmed by 4 bases and J by 2 bases, 6 bases remained unmatched. The CDR3 totals 15 residues. The germline V gene encodes CDR1 LGHDT and CDR2 YNNKEL (reference sequence). The CDR3: CASSPKTGGNTEAFF. DNA for the CDR3: TGTGCCAGCAGCCCGAAAACAGGGGGAAACACTGAAGCTTTCTTT.

The chain carries TRBV3-1 (or the pseudogene TRBV3-2) and TRBJ2-5, with D uncertain. Trimming removed 1 base from V and 3 bases from J, with 3 bases in between. There are 12 residues in the CDR3. Germline loops: CDR1 LGHDT, CDR2 YNNKEL (reference sequence). This chain's CDR3 is CASSQVKETQYF. The DNA for the CDR3 is TGTGCCAGCAGCCAAGTAAAAGAGACCCAGTACTTC.

V gene TRBV5-1 combines with J gene TRBJ1-2, with 9 bases aligning to TRBD1. V lost 0 bases to trimming and J lost 6 bases; unmatched junction nucleotides: 6. The CDR3 loop spans 15 amino acids. Germline assignment: CDR1 SGHRS and CDR2 YFSETQ. The CDR3 DNA reads as TGCGCCAGCAGCTTGGGATACCGACAGGGGGATGGCTACACCTTC. Translated: CASSLGYRQGDGYTF.

The genes are TRBV12-3 or TRBV12-4 and TRBJ1-1; D might be TRBD1 (5 bases). The CDR3 is made up of 13 amino acids. Trimming removed 7 bases from V and 10 bases from J, with 19 bases in between. The CDR3: CASIPWGGIGAFF. The CDR3 DNA is TGTGCCAGCATCCCCTGGGGGGGAATTGGAGCTTTCTTT.

This clone was counted between two and nine times. This chain links TRBV3-1 (or the pseudogene TRBV3-2) with TRBJ1-1; no clear D gene. Germline V gene sequence: CDR1 LGHDT, CDR2 YNNKEL (reference sequence). This CDR3 contains 13 residues. Trimming shortened V by 4 bases and J by 3 bases, and 9 bases separated the two germline ends. CDR3 sequence (DNA): TGTGCCAGCAGCCGCATGCAGGACACTGAAGCTTTCTTT. It translates to CASSRMQDTEAFF.

The rearrangement uses TRBV7-9 and TRBJ1-6, with 9 bases identical to TRBD1. There are 17 residues in the CDR3. Per the germline V gene, CDR1 is SEHNR and CDR2 is FQNEAQ (reference sequence). With 5 bases clipped from V and 0 bases from J, the junction kept 5 bases outside the gene matches. The CDR3 region has the DNA TGTGCCAGCAGCCCGACAGGGGGAAACTCCTATAATTCACCCCTCCACTTT. Encoded protein: CASSPTGGNSYNSPLHF.

This chain uses TRBV2 with TRBJ2-5; D is possibly TRBD2 (5 bases). This CDR3 has 13 residues. Trimming stripped 1 base from V and 3 bases from J, with 6 bases between. Germline V gene lookup returns CDR1 SNHLY and CDR2 FYNNEI. The CDR3 spells CASSEVGEETQYF. The CDR3 bases are TGTGCCAGCAGTGAAGTCGGGGAAGAGACCCAGTACTTC. Full variable domain (missing parts from reference TRBV2 and TRBJ2-5): EPEVTQTPSHQVTQMGQEVILRCVPISNHLYFYWYRQILGQKVEFLVSFYNNEISEKSEIFDDQFSVERPDGSNFTLKIRSTKLEDSAMYFCASSEVGEETQYFGPGTRLLVL.

This chain joins TRBV3-1 (or the pseudogene TRBV3-2) and TRBJ2-2; the match to TRBD2 covers 11 bases. V was pared by 0 bases and J by 4 bases, with 7 bases of the junction left unmatched. The CDR3 length is 18 residues. In germline, CDR1 is LGHDT, CDR2 YNNKEL (reference sequence). This chain's CDR3 is CASSQDLLAGGVTGELFF. DNA for the CDR3: TGTGCCAGCAGCCAAGATCTGCTAGCGGGAGGTGTCACCGGGGAGCTGTTTTTT.

V gene TRBV5-5 combines with J gene TRBJ2-3, with D perhaps matching TRBD2 (5 bases). The CDR3 runs to 15 residues. In germline, CDR1 is SGHKS, CDR2 YYEKEE (reference sequence). V was clipped by 0 bases and J by 2 bases, with 10 bases between them. This CDR3 is CASSLGERNTDTQYF. Written as DNA, the CDR3 is TGTGCCAGCAGCTTGGGGGAGCGGAACACAGATACGCAGTATTTT.

The rearrangement joins TRBV7-9 to TRBJ1-4; the D gene is possibly TRBD1 (5 bases). The ends were cut back, 5 bases at V and 0 bases at J, with 13 bases in the middle. This CDR3 is built from 16 residues. Germline CDR1 reads SEHNR; CDR2 reads FQNEAQ (reference sequence). This CDR3 reads CASSLRQTSTNEKLFF. CDR3 coding DNA: TGTGCCAGCAGCCTTCGACAGACATCAACTAATGAAAAACTGTTTTTT.

The J gene is TRBJ2-1, the V gene TRBV5-6; 7 nucleotides line up with TRBD2. Trimming took 4 bases from V and 0 from J; bases not matched to a gene: 7. The CDR3 sequence is 16 residues long. Germline V gene lookup returns CDR1 SGHDT and CDR2 YYEEEE. In DNA, the CDR3 is TGTGCCAGCAGCCTCACTAGCGCGAGCTCCTACAATGAGCAGTTCTTC. This codes for CASSLTSASSYNEQFF.

The chain couples TRBV28 to TRBJ2-7; 9 bases map to TRBD1. V dropped 5 bases and J dropped 1; count of bases not matched to a gene: 6. Germline V lookup: CDR1 MDHEN, CDR2 SYDVKM. This CDR3 comprises 15 residues. In nucleotides, the CDR3 is TGTGCCAGCAGTGATACAGGGGGCGTGTCCTACGAGCAGTACTTC. Translating gives CASSDTGGVSYEQYF.

J is TRBJ1-1 and V is TRBV9; no clear D. CDR3 length: 14 amino acids. The germline V and J ends were trimmed by 3 bases and 5 bases, with 14 bases remaining between them. Germline V gives CDR1 SGDLS, CDR2 YYNGEE. Here the CDR3 reads CASSASPAGTEAFF. The CDR3 DNA reads as TGTGCCAGCAGCGCCTCTCCGGCGGGAACTGAAGCTTTCTTT.

Details on this clone: This sample also contains other DNA sequences that code for the same CDR3. The V call is TRBV9, the J call TRBJ2-7; 8 positions agree with TRBD2. This CDR3 spans 15 amino acids. The germline V gene encodes CDR1 SGDLS and CDR2 YYNGEE. V dropped 0 bases and J dropped 1; count of bases not matched to a gene: 3. Here the CDR3 DNA reads TGTGCCAGCAGCGTAGACCCGGGAGGGTCCTACGAGCAGTACTTC. Protein product: CASSVDPGGSYEQYF.

The gene calls are TRBV20-1 and TRBJ1-2; D may be TRBD1 (6 bases). Germline loops: CDR1 DFQATT, CDR2 SNEGSKA (reference sequence). Trimming removed 3 bases from V and 7 bases from J, with 12 bases in between. The CDR3 covers 12 residues. The CDR3 loop is CSASPGGGGYTF. The DNA of the CDR3 is TGCAGTGCTAGTCCGGGGGGCGGTGGCTACACCTTC.

The chain carries TRBV7-8 and TRBJ1-4; no clear D. This CDR3 is built from 14 residues. Germline values: CDR1 SGHVS, CDR2 FQNEAQ. The V end lost 8 bases, the J end lost 5 bases, and 15 bases lay between the germline ends. The CDR3 loop reads CASQIGEANEKLFF. The DNA for the CDR3 is TGTGCCAGCCAGATTGGGGAGGCAAATGAAAAACTGTTTTTT. The variable domain in full, with the rest retrieved from reference TRBV7-8 and TRBJ1-4, is GAGVSQSPRYKVAKRGQDVALRCDPISGHVSLFWYQQALGQGPEFLTYFQNEAQLDKSGLPSDRFFAERPEGSVSTLKIQRTQQEDSAVYLCASQIGEANEKLFFGSGTQLSVL.